This TCR beta chain was recovered during a study of T-cell memory formation after mild COVID-19. This clonotype came up a few times. Its antigen remains unknown. Germline V gene lookup returns CDR1 LGHNA and CDR2 YSLEER. V shed 4 bases and J 5 bases; nucleotides not matched to a gene: 4. This CDR3 spans 15 amino acids. Regarding the study as a whole: The main location of contracting CD4+ clones was CM and EM, and that of contracting CD8+ clones was EMRA.

The authors produced TCR alpha and TCR beta cDNA libraries with sample barcodes and UMIs by 5'RACE using constant-segment primers. TCRdb reprocessed the 5' RACE reads with MiXCR, giving one entry per CDR3 protein. In the table there are 250,000 to 350,000 distinct CDR3 sequences, more than 15% of which are singletons. The chain recombines TRBV4-3 with TRBJ2-2; 10 bases are a match to TRBD1. The material sequenced was PBMCs or a T cell subset sorted from them (not recorded which). The source is a man aged 18 to 35 who had mild COVID-19 (a few samples of this study predate the infection). Cell type and time point are not known. The CDR3 spells CASSRGTGETGELFF. The CDR3 bases are TGCGCCAGCAGCCGGGGGACAGGGGAGACCGGGGAGCTGTTTTTT.